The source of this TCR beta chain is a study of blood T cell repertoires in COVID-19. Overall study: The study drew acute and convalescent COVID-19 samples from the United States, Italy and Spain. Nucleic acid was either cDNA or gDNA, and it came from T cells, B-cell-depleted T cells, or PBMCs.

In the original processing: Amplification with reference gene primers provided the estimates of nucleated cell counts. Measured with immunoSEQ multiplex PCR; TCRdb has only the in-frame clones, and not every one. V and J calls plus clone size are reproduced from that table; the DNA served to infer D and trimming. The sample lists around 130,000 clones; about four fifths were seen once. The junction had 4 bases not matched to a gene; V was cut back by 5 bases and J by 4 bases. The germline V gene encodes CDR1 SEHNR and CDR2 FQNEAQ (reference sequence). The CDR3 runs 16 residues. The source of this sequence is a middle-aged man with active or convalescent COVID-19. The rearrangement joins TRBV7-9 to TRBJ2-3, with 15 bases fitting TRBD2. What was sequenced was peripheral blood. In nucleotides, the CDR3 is TGTGCCAGCAGCCTGAGGACTAGCGGGGGGGCAGATACGCAGTATTTT. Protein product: CASSLRTSGGADTQYF.